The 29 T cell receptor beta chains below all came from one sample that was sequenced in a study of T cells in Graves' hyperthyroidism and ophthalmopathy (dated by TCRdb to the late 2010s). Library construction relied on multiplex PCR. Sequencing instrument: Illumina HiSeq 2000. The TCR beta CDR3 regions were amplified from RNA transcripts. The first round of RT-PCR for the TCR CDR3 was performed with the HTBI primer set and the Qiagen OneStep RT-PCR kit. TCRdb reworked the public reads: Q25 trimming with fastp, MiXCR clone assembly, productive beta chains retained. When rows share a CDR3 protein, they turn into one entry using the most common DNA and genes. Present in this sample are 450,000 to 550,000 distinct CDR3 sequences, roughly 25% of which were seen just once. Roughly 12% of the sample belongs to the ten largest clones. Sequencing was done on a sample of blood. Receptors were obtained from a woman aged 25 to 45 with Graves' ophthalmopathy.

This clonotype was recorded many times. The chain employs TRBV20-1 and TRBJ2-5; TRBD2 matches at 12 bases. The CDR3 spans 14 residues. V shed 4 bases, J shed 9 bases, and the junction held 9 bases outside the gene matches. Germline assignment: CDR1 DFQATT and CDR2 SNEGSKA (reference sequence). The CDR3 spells CSAKVIGLAGSQYF. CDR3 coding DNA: TGCAGTGCTAAAGTTATAGGACTAGCGGGGTCCCAGTACTTC.

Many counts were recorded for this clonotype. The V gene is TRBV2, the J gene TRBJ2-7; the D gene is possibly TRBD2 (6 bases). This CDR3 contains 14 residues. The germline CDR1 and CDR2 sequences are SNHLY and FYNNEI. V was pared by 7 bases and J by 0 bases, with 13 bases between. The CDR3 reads CASTEGSLSYEQYF. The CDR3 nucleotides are TGTGCCAGCACGGAGGGGTCCCTCTCCTACGAGCAGTACTTC. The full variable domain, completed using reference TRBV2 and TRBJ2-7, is EPEVTQTPSHQVTQMGQEVILRCVPISNHLYFYWYRQILGQKVEFLVSFYNNEISEKSEIFDDQFSVERPDGSNFTLKIRSTKLEDSAMYFCASTEGSLSYEQYFGPGTRLTVT.

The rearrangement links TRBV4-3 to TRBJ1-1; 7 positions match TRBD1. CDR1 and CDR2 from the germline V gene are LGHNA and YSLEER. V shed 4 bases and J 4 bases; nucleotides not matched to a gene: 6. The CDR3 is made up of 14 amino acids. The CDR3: CASSPTGRATEAFF. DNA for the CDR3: TGCGCCAGCAGCCCGACAGGGCGGGCCACTGAAGCTTTCTTT.

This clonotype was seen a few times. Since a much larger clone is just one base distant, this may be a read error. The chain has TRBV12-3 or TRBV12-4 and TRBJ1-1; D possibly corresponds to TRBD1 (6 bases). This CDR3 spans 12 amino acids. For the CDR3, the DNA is TGTGCCAGCAGTTTCCCGGACAGTGAAGCTTGCTTT. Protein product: CASSFPDSEACF.

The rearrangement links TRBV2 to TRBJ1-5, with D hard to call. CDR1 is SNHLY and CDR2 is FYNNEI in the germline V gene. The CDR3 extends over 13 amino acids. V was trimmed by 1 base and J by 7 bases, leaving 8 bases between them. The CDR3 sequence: CASSEGQRQPQHF. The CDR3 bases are TGTGCCAGCAGTGAAGGGCAAAGACAGCCCCAGCATTTT. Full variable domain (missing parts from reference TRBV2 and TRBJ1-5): EPEVTQTPSHQVTQMGQEVILRCVPISNHLYFYWYRQILGQKVEFLVSFYNNEISEKSEIFDDQFSVERPDGSNFTLKIRSTKLEDSAMYFCASSEGQRQPQHFGDGTRLSIL.

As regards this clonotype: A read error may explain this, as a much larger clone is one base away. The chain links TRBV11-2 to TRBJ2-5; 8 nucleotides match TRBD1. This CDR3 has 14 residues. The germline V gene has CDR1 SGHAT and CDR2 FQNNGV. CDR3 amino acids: CASSFDRGPETQDF. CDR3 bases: TGTGCCAGCAGCTTCGACAGGGGACCAGAGACCCAGGACTTC.

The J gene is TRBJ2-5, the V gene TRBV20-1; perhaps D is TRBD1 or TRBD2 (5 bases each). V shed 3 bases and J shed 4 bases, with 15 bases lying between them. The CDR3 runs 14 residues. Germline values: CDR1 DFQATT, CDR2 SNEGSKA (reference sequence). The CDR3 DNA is TGCAGTGCTAGGGGGACCTCGCTGAGAGAGACCCAGTACTTC. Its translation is CSARGTSLRETQYF.

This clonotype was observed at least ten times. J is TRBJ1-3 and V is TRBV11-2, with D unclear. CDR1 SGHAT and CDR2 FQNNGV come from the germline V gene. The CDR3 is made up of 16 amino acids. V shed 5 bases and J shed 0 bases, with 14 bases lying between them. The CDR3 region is CASSLVEALSGNTIYF. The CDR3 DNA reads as TGTGCCAGCAGCCTTGTTGAGGCGCTCTCTGGAAACACCATATATTTT.

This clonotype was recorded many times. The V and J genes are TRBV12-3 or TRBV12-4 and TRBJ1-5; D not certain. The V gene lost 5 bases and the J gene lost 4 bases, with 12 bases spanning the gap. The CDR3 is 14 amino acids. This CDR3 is CASSPPFLNQPQHF. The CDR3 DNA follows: TGTGCCAGCAGTCCCCCTTTCCTAAATCAGCCCCAGCATTTT.

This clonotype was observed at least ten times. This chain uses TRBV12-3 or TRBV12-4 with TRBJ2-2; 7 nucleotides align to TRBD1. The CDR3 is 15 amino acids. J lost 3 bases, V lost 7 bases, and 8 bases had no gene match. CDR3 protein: CASNNNRGYTGELFF. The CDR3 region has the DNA TGTGCCAGCAATAATAACAGGGGTTACACCGGGGAGCTGTTTTTT.

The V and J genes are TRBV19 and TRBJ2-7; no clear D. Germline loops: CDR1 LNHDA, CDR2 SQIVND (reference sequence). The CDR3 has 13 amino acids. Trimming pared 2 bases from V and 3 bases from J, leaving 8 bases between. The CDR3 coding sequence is TGTGCCAGTAGTATATCTACCTTCTACGAGCAGTACTTC. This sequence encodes CASSISTFYEQYF.

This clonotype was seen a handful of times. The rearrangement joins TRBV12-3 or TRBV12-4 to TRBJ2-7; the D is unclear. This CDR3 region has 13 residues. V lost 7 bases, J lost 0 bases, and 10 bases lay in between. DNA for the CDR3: TGTGCCAGCAAATGGGCGCACTCCTACGAGCAGTACTTC. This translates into CASKWAHSYEQYF.

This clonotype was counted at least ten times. DNA of the CDR3: TGCGCCAGCAGCCAAGATCTTACGGGATATCAGCCCCAGCATTTT. Protein: CASSQDLTGYQPQHF. J is TRBJ1-5 and V is TRBV4-3; D unclear. This CDR3 is 15 amino acids long. The germline V gene has CDR1 LGHNA and CDR2 YSLEER. V lost 0 bases to trimming and J lost 5 bases, with 11 bases between them.

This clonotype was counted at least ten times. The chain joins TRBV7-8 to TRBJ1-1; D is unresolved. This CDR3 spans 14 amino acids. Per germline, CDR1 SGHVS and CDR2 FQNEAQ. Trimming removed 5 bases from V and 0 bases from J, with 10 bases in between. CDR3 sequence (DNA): TGTGCCAGCAGCCCTTCCGGAGTGAACACTGAAGCTTTCTTT. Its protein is CASSPSGVNTEAFF.

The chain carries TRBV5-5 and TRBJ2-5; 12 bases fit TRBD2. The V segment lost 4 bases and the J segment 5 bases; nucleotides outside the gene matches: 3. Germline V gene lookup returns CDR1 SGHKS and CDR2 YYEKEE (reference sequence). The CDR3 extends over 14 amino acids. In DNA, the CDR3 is TGTGCCAGCAGCACTAGCGGGGGGCCGGAGACCCAGTACTTC. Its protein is CASSTSGGPETQYF.

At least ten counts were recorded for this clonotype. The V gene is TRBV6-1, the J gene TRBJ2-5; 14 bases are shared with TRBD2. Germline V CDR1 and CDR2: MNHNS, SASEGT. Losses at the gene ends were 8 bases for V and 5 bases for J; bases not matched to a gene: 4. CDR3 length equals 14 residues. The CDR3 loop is CASGGLAGGETQYF. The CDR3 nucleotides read TGTGCCAGCGGTGGACTAGCGGGGGGCGAGACCCAGTACTTC.

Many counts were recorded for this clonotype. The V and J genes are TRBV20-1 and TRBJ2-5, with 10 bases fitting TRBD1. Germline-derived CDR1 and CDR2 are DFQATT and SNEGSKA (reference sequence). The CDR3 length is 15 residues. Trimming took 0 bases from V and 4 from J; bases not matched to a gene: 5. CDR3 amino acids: CSARDRQGARETQYF. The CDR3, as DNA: TGCAGTGCTAGAGATCGACAGGGGGCTAGAGAGACCCAGTACTTC.

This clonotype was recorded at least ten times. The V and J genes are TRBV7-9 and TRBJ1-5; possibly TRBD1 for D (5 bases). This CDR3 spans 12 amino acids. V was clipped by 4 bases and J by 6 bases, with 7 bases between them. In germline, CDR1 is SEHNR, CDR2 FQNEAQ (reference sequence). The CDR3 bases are TGTGCCAGCAGCTCAGGGTTTCAGCCCCAGCATTTT. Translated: CASSSGFQPQHF.

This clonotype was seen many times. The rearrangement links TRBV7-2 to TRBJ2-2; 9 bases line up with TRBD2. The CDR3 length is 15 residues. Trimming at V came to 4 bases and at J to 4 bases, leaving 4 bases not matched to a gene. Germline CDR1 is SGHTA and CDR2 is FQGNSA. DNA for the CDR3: TGTGCCAGCAGCTATAGCGGGGGATTCACCGGGGAGCTGTTTTTT. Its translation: CASSYSGGFTGELFF.

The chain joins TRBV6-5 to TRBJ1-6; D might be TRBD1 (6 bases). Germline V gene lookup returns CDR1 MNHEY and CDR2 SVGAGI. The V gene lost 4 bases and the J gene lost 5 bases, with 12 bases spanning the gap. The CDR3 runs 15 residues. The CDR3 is CASSFRDNHNSPLHF. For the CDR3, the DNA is TGTGCCAGCAGTTTCCGGGACAACCATAATTCACCCCTCCACTTT.

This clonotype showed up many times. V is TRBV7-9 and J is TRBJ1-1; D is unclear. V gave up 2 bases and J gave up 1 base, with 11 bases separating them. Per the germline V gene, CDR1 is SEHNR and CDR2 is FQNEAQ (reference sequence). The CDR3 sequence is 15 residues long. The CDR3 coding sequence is TGTGCCAGCAGCTTATCCGGGAGCGAGAACACTGAAGCTTTCTTT. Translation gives CASSLSGSENTEAFF.

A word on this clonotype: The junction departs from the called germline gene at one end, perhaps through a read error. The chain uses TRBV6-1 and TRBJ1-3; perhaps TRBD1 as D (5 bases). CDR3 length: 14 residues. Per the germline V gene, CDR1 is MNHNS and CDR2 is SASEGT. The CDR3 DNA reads TGTGCCAGTCAGGGCCGATTCTCTGGAAGCACCATATATTTT. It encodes CASQGRFSGSTIYF.

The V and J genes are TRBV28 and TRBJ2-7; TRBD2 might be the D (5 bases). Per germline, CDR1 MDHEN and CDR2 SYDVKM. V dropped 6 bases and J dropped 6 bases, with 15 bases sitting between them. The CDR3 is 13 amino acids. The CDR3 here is CASRDSAGIEQYF. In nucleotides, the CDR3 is TGTGCCAGCAGGGACTCCGCTGGGATCGAGCAGTACTTC.

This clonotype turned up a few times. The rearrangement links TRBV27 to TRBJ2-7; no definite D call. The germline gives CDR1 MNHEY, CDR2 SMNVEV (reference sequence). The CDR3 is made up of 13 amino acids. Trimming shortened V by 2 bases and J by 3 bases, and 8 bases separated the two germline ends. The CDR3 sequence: CASSLTEDYEQYF. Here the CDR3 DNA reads TGTGCCAGCAGTTTAACAGAGGACTACGAGCAGTACTTC.

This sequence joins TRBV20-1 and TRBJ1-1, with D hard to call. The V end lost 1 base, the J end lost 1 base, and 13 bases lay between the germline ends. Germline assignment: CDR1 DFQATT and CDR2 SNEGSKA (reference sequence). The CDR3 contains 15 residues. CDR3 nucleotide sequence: TGCAGTGCTAGAGTGGAGGGAGAGACGAACACTGAAGCTTTCTTT. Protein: CSARVEGETNTEAFF.

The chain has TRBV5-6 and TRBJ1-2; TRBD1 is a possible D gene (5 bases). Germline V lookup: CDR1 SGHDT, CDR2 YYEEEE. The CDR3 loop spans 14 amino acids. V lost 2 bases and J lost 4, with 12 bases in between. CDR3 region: CASSLRGVAYGYTF. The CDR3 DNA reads TGTGCCAGCAGCTTAAGAGGGGTGGCCTATGGCTACACCTTC.

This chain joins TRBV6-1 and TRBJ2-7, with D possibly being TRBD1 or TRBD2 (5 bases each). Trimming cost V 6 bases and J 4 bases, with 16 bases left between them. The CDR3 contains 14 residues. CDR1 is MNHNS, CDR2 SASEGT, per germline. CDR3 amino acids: CASRRGVNQYEQYF. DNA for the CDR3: TGTGCCAGCAGGAGAGGGGTAAACCAATACGAGCAGTACTTC.

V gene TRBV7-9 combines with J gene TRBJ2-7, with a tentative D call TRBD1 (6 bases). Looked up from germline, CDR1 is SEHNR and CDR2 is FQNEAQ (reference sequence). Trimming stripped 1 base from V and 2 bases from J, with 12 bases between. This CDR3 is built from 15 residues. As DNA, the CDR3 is TGTGCCAGCAGCTTAGGACAGGCGAGCACCTACGAGCAGTACTTC. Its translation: CASSLGQASTYEQYF.

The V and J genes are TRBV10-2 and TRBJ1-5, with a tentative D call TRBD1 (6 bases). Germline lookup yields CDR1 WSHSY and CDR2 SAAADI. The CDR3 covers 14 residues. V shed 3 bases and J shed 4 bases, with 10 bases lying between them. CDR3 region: CASSDWDTNQPQHF. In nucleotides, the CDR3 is TGCGCCAGCAGTGACTGGGACACTAATCAGCCCCAGCATTTT.